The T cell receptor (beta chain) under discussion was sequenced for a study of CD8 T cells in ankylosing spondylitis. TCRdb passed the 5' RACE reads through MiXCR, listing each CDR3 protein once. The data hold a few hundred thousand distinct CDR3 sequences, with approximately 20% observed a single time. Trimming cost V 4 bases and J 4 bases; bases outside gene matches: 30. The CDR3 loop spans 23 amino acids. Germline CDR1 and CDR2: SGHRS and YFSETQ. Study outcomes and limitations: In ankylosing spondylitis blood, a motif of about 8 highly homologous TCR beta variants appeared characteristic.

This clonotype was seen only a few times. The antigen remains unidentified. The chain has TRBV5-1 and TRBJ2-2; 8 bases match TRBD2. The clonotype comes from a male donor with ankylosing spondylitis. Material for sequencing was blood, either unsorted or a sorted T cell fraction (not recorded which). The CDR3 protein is CASSKTWTYTSGGGTIGTGELFF. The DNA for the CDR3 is TGCGCCAGCAGCAAGACATGGACCTATACTAGCGGAGGGGGAACAATTGGCACCGGGGAGCTGTTTTTT. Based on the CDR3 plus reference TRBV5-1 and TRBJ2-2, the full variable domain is KAGVTQTPRYLIKTRGQQVTLSCSPISGHRSVSWYQQTPGQGLQFLFEYFSETQRNKGNFPGRFSGRQFSNSRSEMNVSTLELGDSALYLCASSKTWTYTSGGGTIGTGELFFGEGSRLTVL.